Shown below are 16 T cell receptor beta chains from a single sample sequenced in a study of T cells after yellow fever vaccination. TCRdb recomputed calls from the 5' RACE reads with MiXCR, one row per CDR3 protein. The table records 450,000 to 550,000 distinct CDR3 sequences, 20% to 25% of them present only once. Material: PBMCs, obtained about 21 days after the first yellow fever vaccination. All receptors derive from a man in his late teens or twenties who received the YFV17D yellow fever vaccine.

V gene TRBV7-3 combines with J gene TRBJ2-1; D tentatively fits TRBD1 or TRBD2 (5 bases each). This CDR3 region has 14 residues. Germline lookup yields CDR1 SGHTA and CDR2 FQGTGA. Trimming cost V 5 bases and J 3 bases, with 11 bases left between them. The CDR3 DNA reads as TGTGCCAGCAGCCCAGGGACCCTCTACAATGAGCAGTTCTTC. The encoded protein is CASSPGTLYNEQFF.

This clonotype occurred a few times. The chain is built from TRBV6-2 or TRBV6-3 and TRBJ2-5, with D perhaps TRBD1 or TRBD2 (5 bases each). Between the trimmed V and J ends, which lost 7 bases and 3 bases, there was a span of 12 bases. This CDR3 is built from 13 residues. Germline V gene sequence: CDR1 MNHEY, CDR2 SVGEGT. The CDR3 loop is CASTEGTKETQYF. For the CDR3, the DNA is TGTGCCAGCACCGAGGGGACGAAAGAGACCCAGTACTTC.

This clonotype occurred a few times. The V and J genes are TRBV5-5 and TRBJ1-6; tentatively, D is TRBD1 (5 bases). The CDR3 runs to 15 residues. V lost 5 bases, J lost 7 bases, and 16 bases lay in between. In germline, CDR1 is SGHKS, CDR2 YYEKEE (reference sequence). The DNA of the CDR3 is TGTGCCAGCAGTCCGGGCTGGACATCCAATTCACCCCTCCACTTT. This sequence encodes CASSPGWTSNSPLHF. Together with reference TRBV5-5 and TRBJ1-6, the CDR3 gives the full variable domain: DAGVTQSPTHLIKTRGQQVTLRCSPISGHKSVSWYQQVLGQGPQFIFQYYEKEERGRGNFPDRFSARQFPNYSSELNVNALLLGDSALYLCASSPGWTSNSPLHFGNGTRLTVT.

This clonotype appeared once. The rearrangement joins TRBV5-6 to TRBJ1-5; 8 positions agree with TRBD1. The CDR3 runs 14 residues. Germline trimming cut 4 bases from V and 6 bases from J; bases unmatched to any gene: 6. The germline V gene has CDR1 SGHDT and CDR2 YYEEEE. The CDR3 DNA reads as TGTGCCAGCAGCATACAGGGGGGAGCTCAGCCCCAGCATTTT. It is translated as CASSIQGGAQPQHF.

This clonotype was picked up a small number of times. This chain uses TRBV29-1 with TRBJ2-6, with TRBD2 as a possible D gene (6 bases). V lost 4 bases and J lost 0, with 13 bases in between. Germline V gene data show CDR1 as SQVTM and CDR2 as ANQGSEA. The CDR3 contains 16 residues. The CDR3 DNA reads as TGCAGCGTTGGGCAGGGACTTAACTCTGGGGCCAACGTCCTGACTTTC. Encoded protein: CSVGQGLNSGANVLTF. Full variable domain (missing parts from reference TRBV29-1 and TRBJ2-6): SAVISQKPSRDICQRGTSLTIQCQVDSQVTMMFWYRQQPGQSLTLIATANQGSEATYESGFVIDKFPISRPNLTFSTLTVSNMSPEDSSIYLCSVGQGLNSGANVLTFGAGSRLTVL.

Only a few counts were recorded for this clonotype. The V and J genes are TRBV7-2 and TRBJ1-6, with D tentatively TRBD1 (6 bases). CDR1 is SGHTA and CDR2 is FQGNSA in the germline V gene. Trimming cost V 5 bases and J 8 bases, with 10 bases left between them. This CDR3 has 13 residues. The CDR3 here is CASSVRGHSPLHF. CDR3 DNA sequence: TGTGCCAGCAGCGTCAGGGGCCATTCACCCCTCCACTTT.

This clonotype turned up a few times. The chain combines TRBV6-2 or TRBV6-3 with TRBJ2-6, with D unclear. Looked up from germline, CDR1 is MNHEY and CDR2 is SVGEGT. This CDR3 region has 15 residues. V lost 5 bases and J lost 1, with 9 bases in between. CDR3 loop: CASSTRKSGANVLTF. The DNA for the CDR3 is TGTGCCAGCAGTACTCGTAAGTCTGGGGCCAACGTCCTGACTTTC.

This chain connects TRBV6-5 to TRBJ1-5; TRBD1 is a possible D gene (5 bases). The germline CDR1 and CDR2 sequences are MNHEY and SVGAGI. The CDR3 has 15 residues. V was clipped by 2 bases and J by 1 base, with 9 bases between them. Written as DNA, the CDR3 is TGTGCCAGCAGTTACCCGGGACGGAGCAATCAGCCCCAGCATTTT. It specifies CASSYPGRSNQPQHF.

This clonotype was counted a few times. The V call is TRBV9, the J call TRBJ2-7; weak D call: TRBD2 (5 bases). V was pared by 2 bases and J by 2 bases, with 11 bases between. Germline V lookup: CDR1 SGDLS, CDR2 YYNGEE. CDR3 length equals 14 residues. The CDR3 loop is CASSVDSLTYEQYF. DNA of the CDR3: TGTGCCAGCAGCGTGGACTCGCTTACCTACGAGCAGTACTTC.

This sequence joins TRBV20-1 and TRBJ1-1, with D uncertain. The germline V and J ends were trimmed by 0 bases and 1 base, with 9 bases remaining between them. The CDR3 length is 14 residues. Germline V CDR1 and CDR2: DFQATT, SNEGSKA (reference sequence). The CDR3 DNA sequence: TGCAGTGCTAGAGATTGGGCAGGGAACACTGAAGCTTTCTTT. Translating gives CSARDWAGNTEAFF.

The rearrangement uses TRBV5-1 and TRBJ2-1, with D possibly matching TRBD1 (5 bases). V was pared by 5 bases and J by 7 bases, with 19 bases between. The CDR3 is made up of 15 amino acids. Germline assignment: CDR1 SGHRS and CDR2 YFSETQ. The CDR3 DNA reads TGCGCCAGCAGTCATCGACCTGACTGGACAAATGAGCAGTTCTTC. It is translated as CASSHRPDWTNEQFF.

The V gene is TRBV10-3, the J gene TRBJ2-3; D unresolved. The CDR3 contains 14 residues. The V end was cut by 4 bases, the J end by 1 base, with 9 bases between. CDR1 is ENHRY and CDR2 is SYGVKD in the germline V gene. CDR3 in amino acids: CAISGPRGTDTQYF. The DNA of the CDR3 is TGTGCCATCAGTGGACCCCGGGGCACAGATACGCAGTATTTT.

This sequence joins TRBV10-3 and TRBJ2-1; 7 nucleotides line up with TRBD2. Germline V gene data show CDR1 as ENHRY and CDR2 as SYGVKD. The CDR3 runs to 17 residues. J was trimmed by 5 bases and V by 0 bases; bases with no gene match: 10. The CDR3 DNA follows: TGTGCCATCAGTGAGTCTGATAGCGGGCGGGCGGACAATGAGCAGTTCTTC. It codes for CAISESDSGRADNEQFF.

This clonotype showed up just a few times. The V and J genes are TRBV12-3 or TRBV12-4 and TRBJ1-4; D is uncertain. Trimming took off 3 bases at V and 7 bases at J, with 15 bases between the two ends. The CDR3 runs 15 residues. CDR3 in amino acids: CASSLGSPTLEKLFF. The CDR3 DNA reads as TGTGCCAGCAGTTTGGGCAGCCCGACTCTTGAAAAACTGTTTTTT.

This sequence joins TRBV6-2 or TRBV6-3 and TRBJ1-5, with 9 nucleotides matching TRBD1. The germline gives CDR1 MNHEY, CDR2 SVGEGT. The V and J ends lost 7 bases and 7 bases, in that order; junction bases with no gene match: 11. This CDR3 region has 15 residues. The CDR3, as DNA: TGTGCCAGCATCCCGACAGGGGGTGCTGGGCAGCCCCAGCATTTT. It codes for CASIPTGGAGQPQHF.

This clonotype appeared a few times. J is TRBJ2-1 and V is TRBV12-3 or TRBV12-4; D uncertain. The ends were cut back, 5 bases at V and 13 bases at J, with 12 bases in the middle. This CDR3 is 11 amino acids long. The CDR3 loop reads CASSTWVVQFF. The CDR3 nucleotides are TGTGCCAGCAGTACCTGGGTGGTCCAGTTCTTC.